This is a list of T cell receptor beta chains from one sample in a study of blood T cells in healthy people across ages. One entry per CDR3 protein results from TCRdb running MiXCR on the 5' RACE reads. The table includes 1.5 million to 2 million distinct CDR3 sequences, more than 35% detected once. Sequenced material: blood. All receptors come from a human donor in good health. CDR3s include the opening cysteine and the closing phenylalanine or tryptophan. The D gene is left open where the match is weak. Not every row has a clone size; where given, it reads once, few, many or a size class.

V	size	D	J	CDR3	DNA
TRBV12-3/TRBV12-4	few	.	TRBJ2-3	CASAVSFATVGDETSTDTQYF	TGTGCCAGCGCTGTTAGTTTCGCGACTGTGGGGGATGAGACTAGCACAGATACGCAGTATTTT
TRBV7-2	few	.	TRBJ1-6	CASQTSGGAYNSPLHF	TGTGCCAGCCAGACATCCGGGGGAGCCTATAATTCACCCCTCCACTTT
TRBV29-1	.	.	TRBJ2-3	CSTCTGSSTDTQYF	TGCAGCACGTGTACGGGTTCTAGCACAGATACGCAGTATTTT
TRBV3-1	.	.	TRBJ1-2	CASSQGMSSGGYTF	TGTGCCAGCAGCCAAGGTATGAGCTCCGGTGGCTACACCTTC
TRBV5-1	.	TRBD1	TRBJ2-4	CASSLVTGEFTNIQYF	TGCGCCAGCAGCTTGGTAACAGGGGAATTCACAAACATTCAGTACTTC
TRBV12-3/TRBV12-4	few	TRBD2	TRBJ2-1	CASSPGTRLDEQFF	TGTGCCAGCAGTCCCGGGACTAGGTTGGATGAGCAGTTCTTC
TRBV18	.	.	TRBJ1-1	CASSPTQWGGKDTEAFF	TGTGCCAGCTCACCAACCCAGTGGGGGGGGAAGGACACTGAAGCTTTCTTT
TRBV2	.	TRBD1	TRBJ2-4	CASSEYRGLEYF	TGTGCCAGCAGCGAGTACAGGGGGCTGGAGTACTTC
TRBV9	few	TRBD1	TRBJ2-1	CASSENRDRVLNEQFF	TGTGCCAGCAGCGAGAACCGGGACAGGGTTTTGAATGAGCAGTTCTTC
TRBV9	.	TRBD1	TRBJ1-2	CASSVGGGDGYTF	TGTGCCAGCAGCGTGGGAGGGGGCGATGGCTACACCTTC
TRBV5-6	.	TRBD1	TRBJ2-5	CASSIGTVQGTQYF	TGTGCCAGCAGCATAGGGACAGTCCAAGGGACCCAGTACTTC
TRBV4-3	.	TRBD1	TRBJ1-2	CASSQGIQGVWGYTF	TGCGCCAGCAGCCAGGGCATACAGGGGGTTTGGGGCTACACCTTC
TRBV20-1	.	.	TRBJ2-1	CSAISNEQFF	TGCAGTGCCATCAGCAATGAGCAGTTCTTC
TRBV10-3	.	.	TRBJ2-7	CAISESGGKAYEQYF	TGTGCCATCAGTGAGTCTGGCGGGAAAGCCTACGAGCAGTACTTC
TRBV29-1	few	TRBD1	TRBJ2-3	CSVEDNSGGRSTDTQYF	TGCAGCGTTGAAGATAATTCAGGGGGCAGGAGCACAGATACGCAGTATTTT
TRBV7-8	.	.	TRBJ1-5	CASSKGGFGNQPQHF	TGTGCCAGCAGCAAAGGGGGATTTGGCAATCAGCCCCAGCATTTT
TRBV25-1	.	.	TRBJ1-2	CASSEWEYGYTF	TGTGCCAGCAGTGAGTGGGAATATGGCTACACCTTC
TRBV29-1	many	.	TRBJ2-1	CSVEEGFDEQFF	TGCAGCGTTGAAGAGGGTTTCGATGAGCAGTTCTTC
TRBV29-1	.	TRBD1	TRBJ2-1	CSVGYRGQNRRKQFF	TGCAGCGTTGGCTACAGGGGACAGAACCGTCGGAAGCAGTTCTTC
TRBV9	few	TRBD1	TRBJ2-1	CASSGPGQGAHEQFF	TGTGCCAGCAGCGGCCCGGGACAGGGGGCCCATGAGCAGTTCTTC
TRBV24-1	.	.	TRBJ1-5	CATLKTRSGQPQHF	TGTGCCACCTTAAAGACTCGATCGGGTCAGCCCCAGCATTTT
TRBV12-3/TRBV12-4	.	.	TRBJ2-5	CASTGGESQTQYF	TGTGCCAGCACTGGCGGGGAATCTCAGACCCAGTACTTC
TRBV11-2	.	TRBD1	TRBJ2-3	CASSYPGQRPGDTQYF	TGTGCCAGCAGCTACCCGGGACAGCGACCTGGGGATACGCAGTATTTT
TRBV10-3	.	TRBD1	TRBJ2-3	CAIRESTGGETDTQYF	TGTGCCATCAGAGAGTCGACAGGGGGTGAGACAGATACGCAGTATTTT
TRBV4-3	few	.	TRBJ2-1	CASSQQMVGRDYEQFF	TGCGCCAGCAGCCAACAGATGGTCGGCAGGGACTATGAGCAGTTCTTC
TRBV6-5	few	.	TRBJ2-4	CASSSGSRIQYF	TGTGCCAGCAGTTCTGGGAGTCGCATTCAGTACTTC
TRBV10-3	few	.	TRBJ2-7	CAVSESRAAESEQYF	TGTGCCGTCAGTGAGTCCCGGGCCGCGGAAAGCGAGCAGTACTTC
TRBV12-3/TRBV12-4	.	TRBD1	TRBJ2-5	CASRDSQETQYF	TGTGCCAGCCGGGACAGTCAAGAGACCCAGTACTTC
TRBV7-8	.	.	TRBJ2-4	CASSLAGSGIAKNIQYF	TGTGCCAGCAGCTTAGCTGGTAGCGGTATAGCCAAAAACATTCAGTACTTC
TRBV7-9	few	.	TRBJ1-2	CASSLGQFGYTF	TGTGCCAGCAGCTTAGGCCAGTTTGGCTACACCTTC
TRBV12-3/TRBV12-4	.	TRBD1	TRBJ2-1	CASSCNRDRGSCEQFF	TGTGCCAGCAGTTGTAACAGGGACAGGGGGTCATGTGAGCAGTTCTTC
TRBV5-4	few	.	TRBJ2-7	CASEDFGAGSYEQYF	TGTGCCAGCGAAGATTTTGGCGCGGGCTCCTACGAGCAGTACTTC
TRBV15	.	.	TRBJ2-7	CATSRDLDTTSYEQYF	TGTGCCACCAGCAGAGATTTAGATACCACCTCCTACGAGCAGTACTTC
TRBV7-9	few	TRBD1	TRBJ2-3	CASMDRASTDTQYF	TGTGCCAGCATGGACAGGGCTAGCACAGATACGCAGTATTTT
TRBV19	.	.	TRBJ2-3	CASSISSSPRVQYF	TGTGCCAGTAGTATTTCGTCTTCTCCTAGGGTGCAGTATTTT
TRBV20-1	.	.	TRBJ2-6	CSASTGPGANVLTF	TGCAGTGCTAGCACAGGTCCTGGGGCCAACGTCCTGACTTTC
TRBV5-1	.	.	TRBJ2-3	CASTFRRSPDTQYF	TGCGCCAGCACCTTTCGTCGGTCACCAGATACGCAGTATTTT
TRBV5-1	.	.	TRBJ2-1	CASSLGVAVNNEQFF	TGCGCCAGCAGCTTGGGGGTAGCGGTCAACAATGAGCAGTTCTTC
TRBV14	few	TRBD2	TRBJ2-5	CASSQAREGRDFYEQYF	TGTGCCAGCAGCCAAGCGAGGGAGGGGAGGGACTTCTACGAACAGTACTTC
TRBV20-1	.	.	TRBJ2-7	CSARDVGNYEQYF	TGCAGTGCTAGAGATGTGGGGAACTACGAGCAGTACTTC
TRBV20-1	few	TRBD2	TRBJ2-5	CSARPQRGRLETQYF	TGCAGTGCTAGGCCCCAGCGGGGGCGCCTAGAGACCCAGTACTTC